These T cell receptor beta chains were read from a single sample in a study of graft-versus-host responses after intestinal transplantation. Profiling relied on immunoSEQ multiplex PCR, and the TCRdb table lists in-frame clones only, not all of them. The sample lists almost 85,000 clones, 91% occurring once. These receptors are not linked to any known antigen. The sample here was unstimulated CD4+ T cells sorted from spleen or lymph node cells, taken before intestinal transplant. The receptor source for this set is a human donor who received an intestinal transplant. Each CDR3 is given with its conserved first and last residue. The order of the fields is V gene, clone size, D gene, J gene, CDR3 DNA, CDR3 protein. D genes are given only for firm matches. Clone size, where shown, is once, few, many, or a class for clones that have expanded.

v_gene: TRBV5-8; abundance: NA; d_gene: NA; j_gene: TRBJ1-4; CDR3nt: TGTGCCAGCAGCTTAAGAGGGTACCTGTCTGAAAAACTGTTTTTT; CDR3aa: CASSLRGYLSEKLFF
v_gene: TRBV9; abundance: NA; d_gene: TRBD2; j_gene: TRBJ2-1; CDR3nt: TGTGCCAGCAGCCCTTTGGCGGGGGGCGGGAATGAGCAGTTCTTC; CDR3aa: CASSPLAGGGNEQFF
v_gene: TRBV5-1; abundance: NA; d_gene: TRBD1; j_gene: TRBJ1-4; CDR3nt: TGCGCCAGCAGCTACGGGACAGGGGGCGGGGATGAAAAACTGTTTTTT; CDR3aa: CASSYGTGGGDEKLFF
v_gene: TRBV6-5; abundance: once; d_gene: NA; j_gene: TRBJ1-1; CDR3nt: TGTGCCAGCAAAAGGAGGACGGATAACACTGAAGCTTTCTTT; CDR3aa: CASKRRTDNTEAFF
v_gene: TRBV6-1; abundance: NA; d_gene: TRBD2; j_gene: TRBJ2-5; CDR3nt: TGTGCCAGCAGTCTAGCGGGGCTACAAGAGACCCAGTACTTC; CDR3aa: CASSLAGLQETQYF
v_gene: TRBV4-3; abundance: NA; d_gene: NA; j_gene: TRBJ1-2; CDR3nt: TGCGCCAGCAGCCAAGGCTCACAGGGAGGGTTCGGTGGCTACACCTTC; CDR3aa: CASSQGSQGGFGGYTF
v_gene: TRBV5-1; abundance: once; d_gene: TRBD2; j_gene: TRBJ2-1; CDR3nt: TGCGCCAGCAGCTTGGCACTAGCGGGGGCCAGGAATGAGCAGTTCTTC; CDR3aa: CASSLALAGARNEQFF
v_gene: TRBV5-1; abundance: NA; d_gene: NA; j_gene: TRBJ2-1; CDR3nt: TGCGCCAGCAGCCCGGGACTTTACTACAATGAGCAGTTCTTC; CDR3aa: CASSPGLYYNEQFF
v_gene: TRBV19; abundance: NA; d_gene: TRBD1; j_gene: TRBJ1-1; CDR3nt: TGTGCCAGTATGAGGACAGGGGGCGTTGGCACTGAAGCTTTCTTT; CDR3aa: CASMRTGGVGTEAFF
v_gene: TRBV2; abundance: few; d_gene: TRBD1; j_gene: TRBJ1-6; CDR3nt: TGTGCCAGCAGAGTCGGGACAGATTCACCCCTCCACTTT; CDR3aa: CASRVGTDSPLHF
v_gene: TRBV5-1; abundance: NA; d_gene: TRBD2; j_gene: TRBJ2-3; CDR3nt: TGCGCCAGCCGGCGACTAGCGGGGGGGCCTGAAGATACGCAGTATTTT; CDR3aa: CASRRLAGGPEDTQYF
v_gene: TRBV7-9; abundance: NA; d_gene: NA; j_gene: TRBJ2-7; CDR3nt: TGTGCCAGCGCGCGGGCACAGGGTAACGAGCAGTACTTC; CDR3aa: CASARAQGNEQYF
v_gene: TRBV29-1; abundance: once; d_gene: TRBD1; j_gene: TRBJ2-3; CDR3nt: TGCAGCGCCCACCGGGACAGGGGGCAAGATACGCAGTATTTT; CDR3aa: CSAHRDRGQDTQYF
v_gene: TRBV2; abundance: NA; d_gene: TRBD1; j_gene: TRBJ2-5; CDR3nt: TGTGCCAGCAGGGGGGGGACAGGGAGTGAAGAGACCCAGTACTTC; CDR3aa: CASRGGTGSEETQYF
v_gene: TRBV9; abundance: NA; d_gene: NA; j_gene: TRBJ1-1; CDR3nt: TGTGCCAGCAGCGTGATACCGCAGGGAGGCACTGAAGCTTTCTTT; CDR3aa: CASSVIPQGGTEAFF
v_gene: TRBV11-2; abundance: NA; d_gene: NA; j_gene: TRBJ2-7; CDR3nt: TGTGCCAGCAGCCTCGTCGGGGGAGGTAGTTTCGGCGAGCAGTACTTC; CDR3aa: CASSLVGGGSFGEQYF
v_gene: TRBV4-2; abundance: once; d_gene: TRBD1; j_gene: TRBJ2-2; CDR3nt: TGTGCCAGCAGCCTAAATCCGGGACAGGCCACCGGGGAGCTGTTTTTT; CDR3aa: CASSLNPGQATGELFF
v_gene: TRBV6-5; abundance: NA; d_gene: TRBD2; j_gene: TRBJ2-1; CDR3nt: TGTGCCAGCAGGCCGGGGGGGGAAAATGAGCAGTTCTTC; CDR3aa: CASRPGGENEQFF
v_gene: TRBV10-3; abundance: NA; d_gene: NA; j_gene: TRBJ1-1; CDR3nt: TGTGCCATCAGTCCACAGGGGAACACTGAAGCTTTCTTT; CDR3aa: CAISPQGNTEAFF
v_gene: TRBV5-8; abundance: once; d_gene: NA; j_gene: TRBJ1-2; CDR3nt: TGTGCCAGCAGCTTTGGAGGGAACTATGGCTACACCTTC; CDR3aa: CASSFGGNYGYTF
v_gene: TRBV5-5; abundance: NA; d_gene: TRBD1; j_gene: TRBJ2-3; CDR3nt: TGTGCCAGCAGCTTCAGGGGGCCCGCAGATACGCAGTATTTT; CDR3aa: CASSFRGPADTQYF
v_gene: TRBV4-3; abundance: NA; d_gene: NA; j_gene: TRBJ2-3; CDR3nt: TGCGCCAGCAGCCAAGACCCCTTTGGACTCCTCATGGATACGCAGTATTTT; CDR3aa: CASSQDPFGLLMDTQYF
v_gene: TRBV6-5; abundance: NA; d_gene: NA; j_gene: TRBJ2-6; CDR3nt: TGTGCCAGCAGGCGCGGTGGGTATGGGGCCAACGTCCTGACTTTC; CDR3aa: CASRRGGYGANVLTF